This T cell receptor (beta chain) originates from a study of T-cell reconstitution after alpha-beta-depleted transplantation in children. Preparation of the TCRbeta library used unique molecular identifiers. Using its own MiXCR run on the PCR reads, TCRdb lists one record per CDR3 protein. The sample has approximately 520,000 distinct CDR3 sequences; 30% to 35% are singletons. This clonotype was detected a few times. The V gene's germline CDR1 is MNHEY and CDR2 SVGAGI. The CDR3 extends over 14 amino acids. The ends lost 6 bases at V and 7 bases at J; junction bases unmatched: 7. The material sequenced was PBMCs from the stem cell graft donor, taken from the stem cell graft. This clonotype originated in a human donor who donated a stem cell graft to a child with aplastic anemia. The chain recombines TRBV6-5 with TRBJ2-7; 12 nucleotides line up with TRBD2. CDR3 amino acids: CASRSGTSGLEQYF. The CDR3, as DNA: TGTGCCAGCAGATCTGGGACTAGCGGGTTAGAGCAGTACTTC.